A single sample is the source of the 15 T cell receptor beta chains below, sequenced in a study of blood T cell dynamics during melanoma immunotherapy. Time point denoted: week 3, after first cycle of checkpoint inhibitor. The protocol was immunoSEQ multiplex PCR, while the TCRdb copy is restricted to in-frame clones and leaves out a portion. This sample carries 12,000 or so clones, around nine tenths of them seen once, and the ten largest clones take roughly 4%. Sequenced here: blood, sampled from a patient treated with checkpoint blockade. These receptor sequences come from a human donor with melanoma.

J is TRBJ2-1 and V is TRBV27; D possibly corresponds to TRBD1 (9 bases). V lost 8 bases and J 0 bases, leaving 23 bases between the germline ends. The CDR3 has 18 residues. Per the germline V gene, CDR1 is MNHEY and CDR2 is SMNVEV (reference sequence). The CDR3 DNA reads TGTGCCAGCTCCTCCGGGAGGGACAGGGTGAGCTCCTACAATGAGCAGTTCTTC. Translation: CASSSGRDRVSSYNEQFF.

J is TRBJ1-4 and V is TRBV5-1, with 7 bases lining up with TRBD1. The germline CDR1 and CDR2 sequences are SGHRS and YFSETQ. V trimming: 7 bases; J trimming: 5 bases; junction bases outside the gene matches: 8. The CDR3 is 14 residues long. The CDR3 sequence is CASARQGGNEKLFF. CDR3 sequence (DNA): TGCGCCAGCGCTAGACAGGGCGGAAATGAAAAACTGTTTTTT.

This chain uses TRBV5-8 with TRBJ2-4; the D gene is possibly TRBD1 (6 bases). Germline CDR1 reads SGHTS; CDR2 reads YDEGEE. The CDR3 covers 13 residues. With 7 bases removed from V and 5 bases from J, the gap between germline ends came to 13 bases. The CDR3 nucleotides read TGTGCCAGCGGAACGAGACAGGAAAACATTCAGTACTTC. This translates into CASGTRQENIQYF.

This rearrangement joins TRBV6-5 to TRBJ1-2; D is perhaps TRBD1 (5 bases). CDR1 and CDR2 from the germline V gene are MNHEY and SVGAGI. Trimming pared 0 bases from V and 5 bases from J, leaving 10 bases between. This CDR3 comprises 14 residues. CDR3 sequence: CASSYSKSGYGYTF. In DNA form, the CDR3 reads TGTGCCAGCAGTTACTCGAAATCAGGGTATGGCTACACCTTC.

V usage is TRBV5-1 and J usage is TRBJ2-7, with a possible D match to TRBD2 (6 bases). Germline V gives CDR1 SGHRS, CDR2 YFSETQ. V was shortened by 0 bases and J by 2 bases, with 9 bases between the two germline ends. This CDR3 is built from 14 residues. CDR3 sequence: CASSLGDSPYEQYF. The CDR3 DNA is TGCGCCAGCAGCTTGGGGGACTCACCCTACGAGCAGTACTTC.

The J gene is TRBJ2-5, the V gene TRBV5-3, with 7 positions matching TRBD2. TRBV5-3 belongs to the ORF category, with a function that is uncertain. V lost 0 bases, J lost 5 bases, and 4 bases stayed unmatched. The CDR3 consists of 14 residues. The DNA for the CDR3 is TGTGCCAGAAGCTTGGAGTCCGGGGGGGAGACCCAGTACTTC. Translating it yields CARSLESGGETQYF.

This sequence joins TRBV19 and TRBJ1-2; TRBD1 matches at 8 bases. The germline CDR1 and CDR2 sequences are LNHDA and SQIVND (reference sequence). V lost 3 bases and J lost 0; bases outside the gene matches: 6. This CDR3 comprises 16 residues. DNA for the CDR3: TGTGCCAGTAGTATTGGACAGGGCTATACTAACTATGGCTACACCTTC. As protein: CASSIGQGYTNYGYTF.

The chain combines TRBV27 with TRBJ1-2; D is undetermined. The CDR3 has 11 residues. V lost 8 bases and J lost 8, with 12 bases in between. In germline, CDR1 is MNHEY, CDR2 SMNVEV (reference sequence). The CDR3 DNA reads TGTGCCAGCGTGGGTCTCTCGGGCTACACCTTC. Translated, it gives CASVGLSGYTF.

The chain couples TRBV29-1 to TRBJ2-2; D not resolved. The CDR3 extends over 13 amino acids. Trimming took 2 bases from V and 6 from J, leaving 10 bases between them. The germline V gene encodes CDR1 SQVTM and CDR2 ANQGSEA. This CDR3 is CSVETEIPGELFF. The DNA of the CDR3 is TGCAGCGTTGAAACGGAGATTCCCGGGGAGCTGTTTTTT.

CDR3 nucleotides: TGTGCCAGCAGCCCTGGACAGGGGCACTACGAGCAGTACTTC. Amino acid sequence: CASSPGQGHYEQYF. V usage is TRBV5-6 and J usage is TRBJ2-7; TRBD1 matches 9 bases. The CDR3 loop spans 14 amino acids. Per germline, CDR1 SGHDT and CDR2 YYEEEE. V lost 4 bases to trimming and J lost 3 bases; unmatched junction nucleotides: 5.

For the CDR3, the DNA is TGTGCCAGCAGCCCGGCGGCGGGGGTAAACATTCAGTACTTC. This codes for CASSPAAGVNIQYF. This chain links TRBV5-8 with TRBJ2-4, with 7 positions matching TRBD2. The ends lost 4 bases at V and 6 bases at J; junction bases unmatched: 7. The CDR3 length is 14 residues. Germline CDR1 and CDR2: SGHTS and YDEGEE.

The chain recombines TRBV7-9 with TRBJ2-5, with D perhaps TRBD2 (6 bases). With 3 bases removed from V and 5 bases from J, the gap between germline ends came to 10 bases. The CDR3 is 13 residues long. Germline CDR1 is SEHNR and CDR2 is FQNEAQ (reference sequence). CDR3 DNA sequence: TGTGCCAGCAGCTTGGGGGGTAAGGAGACCCAGTACTTC. Translating gives CASSLGGKETQYF. The full variable domain, with the rest looked up from reference TRBV7-9 and TRBJ2-5, is DTGVSQNPRHKITKRGQNVTFRCDPISEHNRLYWYRQTLGQGPEFLTYFQNEAQLEKSRLLSDRFSAERPKGSFSTLEIQRTEQGDSAMYLCASSLGGKETQYFGPGTRLLVL.

This clone is labeled medium-sized. The rearrangement joins TRBV2 to TRBJ1-1, with 7 bases matching TRBD1. V was pared by 7 bases and J by 7 bases, with 6 bases of the junction left unmatched. Per germline, CDR1 SNHLY and CDR2 FYNNEI. The length of the CDR3 is 12 residues. CDR3 nucleotide sequence: TGTGCCAGCACCCTAGGGGACAGTGAAGCTTTCTTT. Its protein product is CASTLGDSEAFF.

This clone was seen once. The CDR3 DNA follows: TGCAGCGTAAAAAATACAAGGGCTGGTTACAATGAGCAGTTCTTC. Its protein product is CSVKNTRAGYNEQFF. The chain recombines TRBV29-1 with TRBJ2-1; the D is unclear. Germline assignment: CDR1 SQVTM and CDR2 ANQGSEA. The germline V and J ends were trimmed by 6 bases and 4 bases, with 19 bases remaining between them. The CDR3 contains 15 residues.

This chain links TRBV7-9 with TRBJ2-3; TRBD1 aligns across 8 bases. The junction had 1 base not matched to a gene; V was cut back by 5 bases and J by 3 bases. From germline, CDR1 is SEHNR and CDR2 FQNEAQ (reference sequence). The CDR3 is 13 amino acids. For the CDR3, the DNA is TGTGCCAGCAGCAGGACAGGGACAGATACGCAGTATTTT. This codes for CASSRTGTDTQYF.